Below are 13 T cell receptor beta chains sequenced from a single sample in a study of CD8 T cells in ankylosing spondylitis. MiXCR was run by TCRdb on the 5' RACE reads, yielding one entry per CDR3 protein. The sample has a few hundred thousand distinct CDR3 sequences; about a sixth are singletons. What these receptors recognize is not known. Study-wide results and limits: One TCR beta motif, made up of 7 or 8 highly homologous variants, appeared characteristic of ankylosing spondylitis blood.

The source material was blood, either unsorted or a sorted T cell fraction (not recorded which). These receptors were taken from a male donor with ankylosing spondylitis.

The V and J genes are TRBV20-1 and TRBJ1-1; D not resolved. The CDR3 is made up of 14 amino acids. Trimming left V 0 bases short and J 2 bases short, with 10 bases between. From germline, CDR1 is DFQATT and CDR2 SNEGSKA (reference sequence). The CDR3 coding sequence is TGCAGTGCTAGAGAGGAGGGAATAAACACTGAAGCTTTCTTT. Encoded protein: CSAREEGINTEAFF.

The chain is built from TRBV5-1 and TRBJ2-7; the match to TRBD2 covers 10 bases. There are 15 residues in the CDR3. V lost 3 bases to trimming and J lost 6 bases; unmatched junction nucleotides: 9. Germline lookup yields CDR1 SGHRS and CDR2 YFSETQ. CDR3 region: CASSSGLAEGVEQYF. The CDR3 nucleotides are TGCGCCAGCAGCTCAGGACTAGCGGAAGGGGTCGAGCAGTACTTC.

V usage is TRBV20-1 and J usage is TRBJ1-1, with 10 bases matching TRBD1. This CDR3 has 12 residues. Trimming took 6 bases from V and 10 from J; bases not matched to a gene: 8. CDR1 and CDR2 (germline): DFQATT, SNEGSKA (reference sequence). This CDR3 is CSAGQGGGGAFF. The CDR3 DNA reads TGCAGTGCCGGACAGGGGGGCGGTGGAGCTTTCTTT.

This clonotype was found a few times. This sequence joins TRBV20-1 and TRBJ2-1; 8 bases are shared with TRBD2. This CDR3 comprises 15 residues. Trimming cost V 0 bases and J 4 bases; bases outside gene matches: 5. CDR1 and CDR2 (germline): DFQATT, SNEGSKA (reference sequence). The CDR3 DNA reads TGCAGTGCTAGAGATCCCCAGCGGGAGTACAATGAGCAGTTCTTC. This encodes CSARDPQREYNEQFF.

There are a few counts of this clonotype. The chain employs TRBV30 and TRBJ1-1; D possibly corresponds to TRBD1 (5 bases). Germline V gene sequence: CDR1 GTSNPN, CDR2 SVGIG (reference sequence). V lost 4 bases to trimming and J lost 4 bases, with 13 bases between them. The CDR3 spans 13 residues. The CDR3 DNA is TGTGCCTGGACCTGGGGGGGGACCACTGAAGCTTTCTTT. Amino acid sequence: CAWTWGGTTEAFF.

This clonotype has more than one count but fewer than ten. This chain uses TRBV5-6 with TRBJ2-1; 10 positions match TRBD1. Germline V gene sequence: CDR1 SGHDT, CDR2 YYEEEE. V gave up 2 bases and J gave up 4 bases; unmatched junction bases: 18. This CDR3 is built from 20 residues. For the CDR3, the DNA is TGTGCCAGCAGCTTTGACAGGGGGCGAAGCGGCCCCTCGCGGTACAATGAGCAGTTCTTC. Its translation is CASSFDRGRSGPSRYNEQFF. Complete variable domain (other parts from reference TRBV5-6 and TRBJ2-1): DAGVTQSPTHLIKTRGQQVTLRCSPKSGHDTVSWYQQALGQGPQFIFQYYEEEERQRGNFPDRFSGHQFPNYSSELNVNALLLGDSALYLCASSFDRGRSGPSRYNEQFFGPGTRLTVL.

This clonotype was counted only a few times. V and J are TRBV6-2 or TRBV6-3 and TRBJ1-1, with a weak D call TRBD1 (5 bases). The CDR3 extends over 14 amino acids. CDR1 and CDR2 from the germline V gene are MNHEY and SVGEGT. V was pared by 2 bases and J by 3 bases, with 10 bases between. CDR3 sequence: CASSYGGGYTEAFF. CDR3 DNA sequence: TGTGCCAGCAGTTACGGCGGGGGGTACACTGAAGCTTTCTTT.

This rearrangement joins TRBV28 to TRBJ2-3; 9 positions agree with TRBD2. Per the germline V gene, CDR1 is MDHEN and CDR2 is SYDVKM. Trimming removed 6 bases from V and 4 bases from J; junction bases left unmatched: 8. This CDR3 has 15 amino acids. The CDR3 region is CASSQSGRSADTQYF. CDR3 bases: TGTGCCAGCAGCCAAAGCGGGAGGAGCGCAGATACGCAGTATTTT.

This chain connects TRBV5-1 to TRBJ2-1; no definite D call. Trimming took 0 bases from V and 3 from J, leaving 7 bases between them. Looked up from germline, CDR1 is SGHRS and CDR2 is YFSETQ. This CDR3 comprises 14 residues. CDR3 residues: CASSLEVNYNEQFF. CDR3 DNA: TGCGCCAGCAGCTTGGAGGTGAACTACAATGAGCAGTTCTTC.

This chain links TRBV20-1 with TRBJ1-5; the match to TRBD1 covers 9 bases. Trimming took 6 bases from V and 1 from J; bases not matched to a gene: 7. The CDR3 consists of 15 residues. The germline gives CDR1 DFQATT, CDR2 SNEGSKA (reference sequence). The CDR3 reads CSANGQGMSNQPQHF. CDR3 sequence (DNA): TGCAGTGCCAACGGACAGGGGATGAGCAATCAGCCCCAGCATTTT.

The chain joins TRBV4-1 to TRBJ2-5, with no clear D. Trimming took 0 bases from V and 6 from J, leaving 2 bases between them. This CDR3 has 11 residues. Per the germline V gene, CDR1 is MGHRA and CDR2 is YSYEKL. In DNA form, the CDR3 reads TGCGCCAGCAGCCAAGAGCAGACCCAGTACTTC. Translated, it gives CASSQEQTQYF.

This clonotype came up many times. This sequence joins TRBV9 and TRBJ1-1; tentatively, D is TRBD1 (5 bases). The CDR3 is made up of 17 amino acids. Germline-derived CDR1 and CDR2 are SGDLS and YYNGEE. Trimming pared 0 bases from V and 8 bases from J, leaving 23 bases between. Written as DNA, the CDR3 is TGTGCCAGCAGCGTAGAGAGAGGACCGGCGGGATGGGGGGAAGCTTTCTTT. Protein product: CASSVERGPAGWGEAFF.

This clonotype was counted at least ten times. This rearrangement joins TRBV20-1 to TRBJ1-2; TRBD1 aligns across 11 bases. Germline values: CDR1 DFQATT, CDR2 SNEGSKA (reference sequence). Trimming cost V 0 bases and J 10 bases; bases outside gene matches: 10. The CDR3 is 15 amino acids. CDR3: CSARDTPGQGEDYTF. The CDR3 nucleotides are TGCAGTGCTAGAGACACTCCGGGACAGGGGGAGGACTACACCTTC.